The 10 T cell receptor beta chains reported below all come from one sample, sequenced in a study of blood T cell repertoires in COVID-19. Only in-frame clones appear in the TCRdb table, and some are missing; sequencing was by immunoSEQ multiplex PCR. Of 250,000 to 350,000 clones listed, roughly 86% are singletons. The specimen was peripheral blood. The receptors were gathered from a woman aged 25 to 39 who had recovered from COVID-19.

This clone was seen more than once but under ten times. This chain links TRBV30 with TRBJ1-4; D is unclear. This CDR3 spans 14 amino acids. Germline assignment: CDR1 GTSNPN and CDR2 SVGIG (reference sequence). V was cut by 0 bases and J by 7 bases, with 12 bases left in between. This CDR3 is CAWSVEVPPEKLFF. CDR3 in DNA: TGTGCCTGGAGTGTTGAGGTTCCACCTGAAAAACTGTTTTTT.

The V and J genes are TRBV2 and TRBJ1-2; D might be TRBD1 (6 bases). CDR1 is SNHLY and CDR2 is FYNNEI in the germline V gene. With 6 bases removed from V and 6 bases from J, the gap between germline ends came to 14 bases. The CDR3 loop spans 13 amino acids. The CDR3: CASSVNYRDGYTF. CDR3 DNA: TGTGCCAGCAGCGTAAACTACAGGGATGGCTACACCTTC.

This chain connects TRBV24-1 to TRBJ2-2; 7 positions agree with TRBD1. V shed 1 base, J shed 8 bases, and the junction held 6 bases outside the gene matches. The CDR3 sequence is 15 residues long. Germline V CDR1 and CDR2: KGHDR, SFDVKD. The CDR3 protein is CATSDFGTAMGELFF. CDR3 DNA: TGTGCCACCAGTGATTTTGGGACAGCCATGGGGGAGCTGTTTTTT.

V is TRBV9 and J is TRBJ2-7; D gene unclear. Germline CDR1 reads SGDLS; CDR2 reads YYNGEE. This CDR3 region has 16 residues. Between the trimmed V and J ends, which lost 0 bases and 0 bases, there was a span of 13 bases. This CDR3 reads CASSVGLGPFSYEQYF. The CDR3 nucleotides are TGTGCCAGCAGCGTAGGATTGGGCCCCTTCTCCTACGAGCAGTACTTC.

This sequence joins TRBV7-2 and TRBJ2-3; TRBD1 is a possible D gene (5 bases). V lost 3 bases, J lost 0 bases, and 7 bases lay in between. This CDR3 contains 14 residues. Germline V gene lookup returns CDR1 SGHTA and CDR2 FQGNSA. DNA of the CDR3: TGTGCCAGCAGCTTCAGGGCTAGCACAGATACGCAGTATTTT. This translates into CASSFRASTDTQYF.

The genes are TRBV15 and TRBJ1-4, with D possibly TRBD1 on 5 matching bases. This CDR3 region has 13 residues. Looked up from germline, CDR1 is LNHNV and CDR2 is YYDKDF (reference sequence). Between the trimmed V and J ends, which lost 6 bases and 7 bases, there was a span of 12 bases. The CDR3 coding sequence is TGTGCCACCAGTTACAGGACGAGTGAAAAACTGTTTTTT. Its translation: CATSYRTSEKLFF.

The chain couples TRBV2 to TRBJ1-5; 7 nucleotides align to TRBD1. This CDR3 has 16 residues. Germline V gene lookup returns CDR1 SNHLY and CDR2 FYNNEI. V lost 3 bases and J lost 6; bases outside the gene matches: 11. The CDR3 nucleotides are TGTGCCAGCAGTGATCGGGAGCAGGGGGAGAGTCAGCCCCAGCATTTT. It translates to CASSDREQGESQPQHF.

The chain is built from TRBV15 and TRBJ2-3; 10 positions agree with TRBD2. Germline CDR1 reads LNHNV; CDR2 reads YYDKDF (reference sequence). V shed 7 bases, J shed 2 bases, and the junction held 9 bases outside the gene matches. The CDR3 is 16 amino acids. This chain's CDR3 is CATTYLLAGNTDTQYF. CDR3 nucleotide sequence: TGTGCCACCACCTACCTACTAGCGGGAAACACAGATACGCAGTATTTT. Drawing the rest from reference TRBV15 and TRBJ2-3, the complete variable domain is DAMVIQNPRYQVTQFGKPVTLSCSQTLNHNVMYWYQQKSSQAPKLLFHYYDKDFNNEADTPDNFQSRRPNTSFCFLDIRSPGLGDTAMYLCATTYLLAGNTDTQYFGPGTRLTVL.

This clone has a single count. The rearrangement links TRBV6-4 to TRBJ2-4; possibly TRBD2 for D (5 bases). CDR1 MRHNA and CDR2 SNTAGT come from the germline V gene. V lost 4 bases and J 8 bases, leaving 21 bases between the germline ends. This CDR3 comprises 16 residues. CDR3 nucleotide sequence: TGTGCCAGCAGTGCCCCGGACTTACGAGTTGATGACATTCAGTACTTC. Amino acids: CASSAPDLRVDDIQYF.

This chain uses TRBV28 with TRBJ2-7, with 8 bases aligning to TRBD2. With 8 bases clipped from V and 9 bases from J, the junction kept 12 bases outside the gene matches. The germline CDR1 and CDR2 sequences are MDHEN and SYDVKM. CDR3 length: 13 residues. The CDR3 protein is CASGAGDRTRQYF. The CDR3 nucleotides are TGTGCCAGCGGAGCGGGAGATCGGACTCGGCAGTACTTC. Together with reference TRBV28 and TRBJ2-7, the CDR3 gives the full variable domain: DVKVTQSSRYLVKRTGEKVFLECVQDMDHENMFWYRQDPGLGLRLIYFSYDVKMKEKGDIPEGYSVSREKKERFSLILESASTNQTSMYLCASGAGDRTRQYFGPGTRLTVT.